This TCR beta chain is from a study of beta chain features in type 1 diabetes. Study-wide results and limits: Junctions at VDJ sites from type 1 diabetes patients had fewer insertions and more deletions. It was among patients, rather than healthy donors, that naive, central memory and Treg TCRB repertoires appeared more similar.

About this clone itself: Its specificity is unknown.

Expressed TCRB transcripts were sequenced, since all the RNA that had been isolated was reverse transcribed. Millions of reads, on average, came from each naive, central memory and regulatory T cell sample. The table came from immunoSEQ multiplex PCR; TCRdb's copy has only in-frame clones and leaves some out. The table has about 150,000 clones, around 8% seen once; the top ten hold 0.55% to 0.75%. CDR3 length: 14 amino acids. CDR1 KGHSH and CDR2 LQKENI come from the germline V gene. The V and J ends lost 3 bases and 4 bases, in that order; junction bases with no gene match: 5. The source material was central memory CD4+ T cells from blood. The clonotype was recovered from a young man in good health. The V gene is TRBV18, the J gene TRBJ1-2, with 7 bases fitting TRBD1. The CDR3 is CASSPGTVAYGYTF. In DNA form, the CDR3 reads TGTGCCAGCTCACCGGGGACAGTCGCCTATGGCTACACCTTC.